These 8 T cell receptor beta chains were sequenced from one sample in a study of blood T cell repertoires in COVID-19. Clones were sequenced by immunoSEQ multiplex PCR, and TCRdb holds only the in-frame ones, with some missing. The sample records tens of thousands of clones, 70% to 85% being singletons. Sequences were obtained from peripheral blood. The receptors originated from a man between 45 and 60 years old with acute or convalescent COVID-19.

This clone occurred a few times. V and J are TRBV6-4 and TRBJ2-3, with 12 bases that match TRBD2. Germline CDR1 reads MRHNA; CDR2 reads SNTAGT. V trimming: 2 bases; J trimming: 3 bases; junction bases outside the gene matches: 0. CDR3 length equals 15 residues. The CDR3 DNA sequence: TGTGCCAGCAGTGACGGGACTAGCGGGACAGATACGCAGTATTTT. As protein: CASSDGTSGTDTQYF.

The chain is built from TRBV5-1 and TRBJ1-2; a possible D gene is TRBD1 (5 bases). The CDR3 has 14 residues. Germline CDR1 SGHRS, CDR2 YFSETQ. V shed 1 base and J shed 8 bases, with 15 bases lying between them. CDR3: CASSLRAGGEGYTF. Here the CDR3 DNA reads TGCGCCAGCAGCTTGAGGGCCGGAGGGGAAGGCTACACCTTC.

CDR3: CASSRDSYYEQYF. Written as DNA, the CDR3 is TGTGCCAGCAGTAGGGACAGTTATTACGAGCAGTACTTC. The chain employs TRBV12-3 or TRBV12-4 and TRBJ2-7, with 7 bases fitting TRBD1. Unmatched junction bases numbered 5, after V lost 5 bases and J lost 4 bases. The CDR3 is 13 amino acids.

The chain combines TRBV19 with TRBJ1-1, with D perhaps TRBD1 (6 bases). CDR3 size: 13 residues. CDR1 and CDR2 (germline): LNHDA, SQIVND (reference sequence). Trimming left V 7 bases short and J 4 bases short, with 13 bases between. CDR3: CASNTGLGTEAFF. DNA for the CDR3: TGTGCCAGTAATACAGGGTTGGGCACTGAAGCTTTCTTT.

This chain joins TRBV19 and TRBJ1-5, with a tentative D call TRBD1 (5 bases). The germline V gene encodes CDR1 LNHDA and CDR2 SQIVND (reference sequence). The CDR3 spans 14 residues. The V end lost 3 bases, the J end lost 3 bases, and 9 bases lay between the germline ends. This CDR3 is CASSMGGYNQPQHF. The CDR3, as DNA: TGTGCCAGTAGTATGGGGGGGTACAATCAGCCCCAGCATTTT.

This clone was counted between two and nine times. V gene TRBV10-1 combines with J gene TRBJ2-7, with D hard to call. V gave up 2 bases and J gave up 7 bases, with 12 bases separating them. Per the germline V gene, CDR1 is WNHNN and CDR2 is SYGVQD (reference sequence). This CDR3 comprises 13 residues. The DNA for the CDR3 is TGCGCCAGCAGTGAGCGGCCCTGGAGTGAGCAGTACTTC. Translating it yields CASSERPWSEQYF.

The chain carries TRBV7-8 and TRBJ1-1; D not certain. In germline, CDR1 is SGHVS, CDR2 FQNEAQ. This CDR3 region has 15 residues. V dropped 1 base and J dropped 0 bases, with 9 bases sitting between them. CDR3 sequence reads: CASSLGVRLNTEAFF. CDR3 bases: TGTGCCAGCAGCTTAGGTGTCAGGTTGAACACTGAAGCTTTCTTT.

This chain connects TRBV12-3 or TRBV12-4 to TRBJ1-1; the match to TRBD1 covers 8 bases. This CDR3 is built from 13 residues. Trimming took 7 bases from V and 1 from J; bases not matched to a gene: 2. This chain's CDR3 is CASIGQGNTEAFF. Written as DNA, the CDR3 is TGTGCCAGCATCGGACAGGGGAACACTGAAGCTTTCTTT.